The T cell receptor (beta chain) under discussion was sequenced for a study of blood T cell repertoires in COVID-19. TCRdb's copy holds only in-frame clones and misses some; the assay was immunoSEQ multiplex PCR. The sample carries some 300,000 clones, around 89% recorded once. Germline V lookup: CDR1 DFQATT, CDR2 SNEGSKA (reference sequence). This CDR3 is built from 14 residues. Unmatched junction bases numbered 6, after V lost 3 bases and J lost 4 bases. The chain joins TRBV20-1 to TRBJ2-7, with 10 nucleotides matching TRBD2. This TCR derives from a woman between 50 and 59 years old with COVID-19, enrolled during active disease. The sample was peripheral blood. CDR3 DNA: TGCAGTGCTAGTCCCCAACTAGCGGGATACGAGCAGTACTTC. It encodes CSASPQLAGYEQYF.